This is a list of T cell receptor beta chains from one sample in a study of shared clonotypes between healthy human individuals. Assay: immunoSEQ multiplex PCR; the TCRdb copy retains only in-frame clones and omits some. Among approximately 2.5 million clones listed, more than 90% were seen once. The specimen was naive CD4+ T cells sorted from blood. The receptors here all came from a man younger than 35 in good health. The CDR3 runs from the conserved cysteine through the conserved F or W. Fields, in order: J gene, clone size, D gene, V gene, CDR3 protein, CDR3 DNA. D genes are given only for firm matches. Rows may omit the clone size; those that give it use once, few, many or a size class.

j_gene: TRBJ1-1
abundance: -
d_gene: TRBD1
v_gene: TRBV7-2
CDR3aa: CASSLQGAATEAFF
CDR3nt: TGTGCCAGCAGCCTACAGGGGGCGGCCACTGAAGCTTTCTTT

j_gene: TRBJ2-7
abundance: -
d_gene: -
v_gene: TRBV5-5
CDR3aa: CASSWAGTKYYEQYF
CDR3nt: TGTGCCAGCAGCTGGGCGGGGACGAAGTACTACGAGCAGTACTTC

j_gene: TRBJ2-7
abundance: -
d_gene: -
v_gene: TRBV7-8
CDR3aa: CASSFISNEQYF
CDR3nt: TGTGCCAGCAGCTTTATTTCGAACGAGCAGTACTTC

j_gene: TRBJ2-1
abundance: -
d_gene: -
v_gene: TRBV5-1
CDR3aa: CASSSQGYNEQFF
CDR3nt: TGCGCCAGCAGCTCACAGGGATACAATGAGCAGTTCTTC

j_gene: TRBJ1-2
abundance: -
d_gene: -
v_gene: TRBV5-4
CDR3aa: CASNSATGSFYGYTF
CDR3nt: TGTGCCAGCAACTCGGCCACAGGATCCTTCTATGGCTACACCTTC

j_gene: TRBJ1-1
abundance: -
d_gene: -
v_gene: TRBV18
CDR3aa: CASSPGPNTEAFF
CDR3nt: TGTGCCAGCTCACCGGGCCCGAACACTGAAGCTTTCTTT

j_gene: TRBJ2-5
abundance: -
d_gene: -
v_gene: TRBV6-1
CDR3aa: CASSQRGVQETQYF
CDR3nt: TGTGCCAGCAGTCAGCGAGGGGTACAAGAGACCCAGTACTTC

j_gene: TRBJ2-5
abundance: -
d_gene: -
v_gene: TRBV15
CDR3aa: CATSRLGFEETQYF
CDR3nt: TGTGCCACCAGCAGACTGGGGTTTGAAGAGACCCAGTACTTC

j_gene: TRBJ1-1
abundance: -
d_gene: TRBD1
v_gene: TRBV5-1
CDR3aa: CASSSPDRADTEAFF
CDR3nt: TGCGCCAGCAGCTCGCCGGACAGGGCGGACACTGAAGCTTTCTTT

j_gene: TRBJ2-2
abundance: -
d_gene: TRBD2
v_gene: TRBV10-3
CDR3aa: CAISVGTSGRSITGELFF
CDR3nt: TGTGCCATCAGTGTGGGGACTAGCGGGAGATCGATTACCGGGGAGCTGTTTTTT

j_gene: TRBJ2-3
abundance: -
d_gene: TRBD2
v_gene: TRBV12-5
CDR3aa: CASGLGRGLSTDTQYF
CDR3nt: TGTGCTAGTGGTTTGGGGCGGGGGTTGAGCACAGATACGCAGTATTTT

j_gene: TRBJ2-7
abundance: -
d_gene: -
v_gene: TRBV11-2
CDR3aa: CASSLASRGVHEQYF
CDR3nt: TGTGCCAGCAGCTTAGCCTCGCGGGGAGTTCACGAGCAGTACTTC

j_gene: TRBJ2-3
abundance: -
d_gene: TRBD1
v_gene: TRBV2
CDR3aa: CASSPDRASTDTQYF
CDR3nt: TGTGCCAGCAGTCCGGACAGGGCGAGCACAGATACGCAGTATTTT

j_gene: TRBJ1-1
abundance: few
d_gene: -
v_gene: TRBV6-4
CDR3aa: CASSDSSGRKAFF
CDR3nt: TGTGCCAGCAGTGACTCGAGTGGGAGAAAAGCTTTCTTT

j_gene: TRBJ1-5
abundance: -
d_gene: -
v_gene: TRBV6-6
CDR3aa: CASSSAGASNQPQHF
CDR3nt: TGTGCCAGCAGTTCGGCAGGGGCAAGCAATCAGCCCCAGCATTTT

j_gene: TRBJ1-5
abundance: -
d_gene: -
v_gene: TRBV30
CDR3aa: CAWSLGGNQPQHF
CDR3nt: TGTGCCTGGAGCCTGGGAGGTAATCAGCCCCAGCATTTT

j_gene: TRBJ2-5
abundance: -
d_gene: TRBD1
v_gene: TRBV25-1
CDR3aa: CASSEYRGQQETQYF
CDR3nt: TGTGCCAGCAGTGAATATAGGGGACAGCAAGAGACCCAGTACTTC

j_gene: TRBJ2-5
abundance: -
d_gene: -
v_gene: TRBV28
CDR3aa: CASSLSRGFSEETQYF
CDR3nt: TGTGCCAGCAGTTTATCCAGAGGGTTCAGCGAGGAGACCCAGTACTTC

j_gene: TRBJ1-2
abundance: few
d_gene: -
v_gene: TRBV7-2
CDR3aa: CASSSMTAYYGYTF
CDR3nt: TGTGCCAGCAGCTCCATGACAGCATACTATGGCTACACCTTC

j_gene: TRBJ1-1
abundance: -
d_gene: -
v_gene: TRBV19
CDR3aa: CASSIERGRTGTEAFF
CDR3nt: TGTGCCAGTAGTATAGAGAGGGGACGAACTGGCACTGAAGCTTTCTTT

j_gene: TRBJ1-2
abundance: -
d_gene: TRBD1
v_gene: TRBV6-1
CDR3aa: CASSLGRDRVYGYTF
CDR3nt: TGTGCCAGCAGTCTTGGTCGGGACAGAGTCTATGGCTACACCTTC

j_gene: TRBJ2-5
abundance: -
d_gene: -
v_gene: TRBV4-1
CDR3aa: CASSQASTGGGETQYF
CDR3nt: TGCGCCAGCAGCCAAGCTAGCACCGGGGGTGGGGAGACCCAGTACTTC

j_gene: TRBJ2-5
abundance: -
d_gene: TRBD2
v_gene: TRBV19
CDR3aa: CASSGGTSGAQETQYF
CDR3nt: TGTGCCAGTAGTGGAGGGACTAGCGGGGCCCAAGAGACCCAGTACTTC

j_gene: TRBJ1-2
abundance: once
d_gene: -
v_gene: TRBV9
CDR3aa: CASSPPGKFNYGYTF
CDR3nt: TGTGCCAGCAGCCCCCCAGGGAAGTTCAACTATGGCTACACCTTC

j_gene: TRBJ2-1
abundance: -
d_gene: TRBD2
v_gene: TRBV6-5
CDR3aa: CASTRGTSGSVEQFF
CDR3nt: TGTGCCAGCACTCGCGGGACTAGCGGGAGTGTTGAGCAGTTCTTC

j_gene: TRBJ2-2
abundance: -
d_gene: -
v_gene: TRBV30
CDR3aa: CAWSVWPPAGELFF
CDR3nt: TGTGCCTGGAGTGTGTGGCCACCAGCCGGGGAGCTGTTTTTT

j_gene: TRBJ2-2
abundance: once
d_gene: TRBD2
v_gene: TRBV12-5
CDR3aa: CASGRGLADVSNTGELFF
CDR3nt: TGTGCTAGTGGTAGGGGACTAGCGGACGTATCGAACACCGGGGAGCTGTTTTTT

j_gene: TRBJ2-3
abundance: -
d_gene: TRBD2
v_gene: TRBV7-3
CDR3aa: CASSSGLAGADTQYF
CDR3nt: TGTGCCAGCAGCTCCGGACTAGCGGGGGCGGATACGCAGTATTTT

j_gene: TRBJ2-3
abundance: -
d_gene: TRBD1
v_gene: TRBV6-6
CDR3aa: CASSYVTGVPDTQYF
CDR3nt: TGTGCCAGCAGTTACGTGACAGGGGTACCAGATACGCAGTATTTT

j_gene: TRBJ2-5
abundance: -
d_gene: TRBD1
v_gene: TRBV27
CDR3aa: CASSLSSGFKSSPTGGLETQYF
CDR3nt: TGTGCCAGCAGTTTAAGTTCCGGCTTCAAGAGTTCCCCGACAGGGGGCCTGGAGACCCAGTACTTC

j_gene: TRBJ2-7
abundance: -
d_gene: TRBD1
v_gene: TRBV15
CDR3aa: CATSRGGTAFYEQYF
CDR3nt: TGTGCCACCAGCAGAGGGGGGACAGCTTTCTACGAGCAGTACTTC

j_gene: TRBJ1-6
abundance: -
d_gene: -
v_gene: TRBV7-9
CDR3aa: CASSLNLVTGENNSPLHF
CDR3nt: TGTGCCAGCAGCTTAAATCTGGTAACAGGCGAAAACAATTCACCCCTCCACTTT

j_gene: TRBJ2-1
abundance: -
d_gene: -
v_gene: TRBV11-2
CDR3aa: CASSVSHNEQFF
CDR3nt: TGTGCCAGCAGCGTCTCCCACAATGAGCAGTTCTTC

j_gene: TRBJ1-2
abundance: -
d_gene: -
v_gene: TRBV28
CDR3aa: CASSSPGEGNYGYTF
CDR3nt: TGTGCCAGCAGTTCCCCAGGGGAAGGTAACTATGGCTACACCTTC

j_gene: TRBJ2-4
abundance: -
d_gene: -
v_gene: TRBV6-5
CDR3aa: CASRPTLLGKGIQYF
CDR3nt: TGTGCCAGCAGACCGACCCTTCTCGGAAAGGGCATTCAGTACTTC

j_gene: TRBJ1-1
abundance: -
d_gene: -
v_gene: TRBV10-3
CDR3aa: CAISVTDYTEAFF
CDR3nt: TGTGCCATCAGTGTGACCGATTACACTGAAGCTTTCTTT

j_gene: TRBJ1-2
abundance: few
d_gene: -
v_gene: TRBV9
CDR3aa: CASSVNSWGSDYGYTF
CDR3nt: TGTGCCAGCAGCGTAAACTCCTGGGGGTCGGACTATGGCTACACCTTC

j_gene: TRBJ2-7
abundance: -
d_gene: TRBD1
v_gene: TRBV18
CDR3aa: CASSGQGASYEQYF
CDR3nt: TGTGCCAGCTCAGGACAGGGGGCGTCCTACGAGCAGTACTTC

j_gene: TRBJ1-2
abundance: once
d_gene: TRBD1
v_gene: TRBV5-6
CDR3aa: CASSLQGSPNYGYTF
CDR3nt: TGTGCCAGCAGCCTACAGGGGTCCCCTAACTATGGCTACACCTTC

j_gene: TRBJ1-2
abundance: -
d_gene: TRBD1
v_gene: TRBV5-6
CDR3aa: CASSADRVLYGYTF
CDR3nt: TGTGCCAGCAGCGCAGACAGGGTTCTGTATGGCTACACCTTC

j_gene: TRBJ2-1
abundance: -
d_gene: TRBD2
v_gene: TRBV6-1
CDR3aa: CASNLAGGINEQFF
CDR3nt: TGTGCCAGCAATCTAGCGGGGGGGATCAATGAGCAGTTCTTC

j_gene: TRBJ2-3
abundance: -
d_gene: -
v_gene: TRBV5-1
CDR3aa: CASSFTDTQYF
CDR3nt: TGCGCCAGCAGCTTTACAGATACGCAGTATTTT

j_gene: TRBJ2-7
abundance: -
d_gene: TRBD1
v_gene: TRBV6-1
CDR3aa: CASSETGTGSYEQYF
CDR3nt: TGTGCCAGCAGTGAAACGGGGACAGGGTCCTACGAGCAGTACTTC

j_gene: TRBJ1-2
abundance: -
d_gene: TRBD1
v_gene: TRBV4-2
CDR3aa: CASSHPGQGDYGYTF
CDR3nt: TGTGCCAGCAGCCATCCGGGACAGGGTGACTATGGCTACACCTTC

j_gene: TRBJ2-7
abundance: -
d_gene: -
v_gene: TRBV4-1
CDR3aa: CASSHPGLRYEQYF
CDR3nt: TGCGCCAGCAGCCATCCGGGACTGCGATACGAGCAGTACTTC

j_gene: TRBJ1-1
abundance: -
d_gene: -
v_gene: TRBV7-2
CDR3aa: CASSFTVDTEAFF
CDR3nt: TGTGCCAGCAGCTTTACGGTGGACACTGAAGCTTTCTTT

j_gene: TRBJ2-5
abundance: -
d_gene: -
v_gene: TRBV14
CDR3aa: CASSQSGGSTRAQYF
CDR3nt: TGTGCCAGCAGCCAATCCGGGGGCAGTACGAGGGCCCAGTACTTC

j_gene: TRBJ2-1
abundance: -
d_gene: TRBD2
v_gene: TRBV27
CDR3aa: CASSLSSGGRNEQFF
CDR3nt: TGTGCCAGCAGTTTATCAAGCGGGGGGCGCAATGAGCAGTTCTTC

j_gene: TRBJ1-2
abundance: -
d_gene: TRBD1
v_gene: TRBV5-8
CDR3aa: CASRINRGHGYGYTF
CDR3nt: TGTGCCAGCAGAATAAACAGGGGGCATGGCTATGGCTACACCTTC

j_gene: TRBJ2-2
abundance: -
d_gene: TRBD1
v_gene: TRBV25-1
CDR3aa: CASSESPGQGPGELFF
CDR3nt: TGTGCCAGCAGTGAATCCCCTGGACAGGGACCCGGGGAGCTGTTTTTT

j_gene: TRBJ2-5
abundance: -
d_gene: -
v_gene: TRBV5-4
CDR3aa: CASSLKFGTREETQYF
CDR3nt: TGTGCCAGCAGCTTAAAGTTCGGGACGCGGGAAGAGACCCAGTACTTC

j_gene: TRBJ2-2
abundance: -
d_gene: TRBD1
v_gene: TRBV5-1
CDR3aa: CASSFRQGGIDYGELFF
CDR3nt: TGCGCCAGCAGCTTCCGACAGGGGGGCATAGATTACGGGGAGCTGTTTTTT

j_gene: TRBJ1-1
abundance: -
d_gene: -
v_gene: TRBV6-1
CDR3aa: CASSLGRLNTEAFF
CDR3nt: TGTGCCAGCAGTCTGGGACGGCTCAACACTGAAGCTTTCTTT

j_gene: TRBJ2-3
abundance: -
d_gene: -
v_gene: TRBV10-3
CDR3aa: CAIQRVGDSATDTQYF
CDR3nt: TGTGCCATCCAAAGGGTCGGAGACTCCGCCACAGATACGCAGTATTTT